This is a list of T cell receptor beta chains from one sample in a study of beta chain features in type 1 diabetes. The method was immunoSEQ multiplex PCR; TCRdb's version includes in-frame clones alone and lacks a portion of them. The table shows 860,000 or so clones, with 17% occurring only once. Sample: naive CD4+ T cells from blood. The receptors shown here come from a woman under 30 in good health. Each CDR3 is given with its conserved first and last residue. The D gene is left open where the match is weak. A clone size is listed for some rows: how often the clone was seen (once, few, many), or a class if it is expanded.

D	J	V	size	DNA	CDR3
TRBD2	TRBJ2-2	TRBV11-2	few	TGTGCCAGCAGAATGCGCCTAAGTAGAGCGGGAGTGAACACCGGGGAGCTGTTTTTT	CASRMRLSRAGVNTGELFF
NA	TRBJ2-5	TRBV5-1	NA	TGCGCCAGCGGTGACGGGAGTCTAGAGACCCAGTACTTC	CASGDGSLETQYF
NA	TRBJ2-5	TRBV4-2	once	TGTGCCAGCAGCTTATCTGATGGGGAGACCCAGTACTTC	CASSLSDGETQYF
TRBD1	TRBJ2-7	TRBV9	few	TGTGCCAGCAGCGTAGACAGGGGGCCCTACGAGCAGTACTTC	CASSVDRGPYEQYF
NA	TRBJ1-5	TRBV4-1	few	TGCGCCAGCAGCCTGACAGGAGGCAATCAGCCCCAGCATTTT	CASSLTGGNQPQHF
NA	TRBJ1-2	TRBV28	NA	TGTGCCAGCAGTACCCCAGGGTCTTATGGCTACACCTTC	CASSTPGSYGYTF
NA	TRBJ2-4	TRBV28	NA	TGTGCCAGCATCATTGGGGGAGTGACCCTAGCCAAAAACATTCAGTACTTC	CASIIGGVTLAKNIQYF
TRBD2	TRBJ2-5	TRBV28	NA	TGTGCCAGCAGTCCGACTAGCGGGAGAATAAAGACCCAGTACTTC	CASSPTSGRIKTQYF
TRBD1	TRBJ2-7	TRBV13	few	TGTGCCAGCAGCTTCATACAGGGGTCCTCAGGGGAGCAGTACTTC	CASSFIQGSSGEQYF
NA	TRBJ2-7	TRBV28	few	TGTGCCAGCAGTTTAATAGCCTCCTACGAGCAGTACTTC	CASSLIASYEQYF
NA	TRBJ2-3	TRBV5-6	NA	TGTGCCAGCAGCTCGAGACACCGAGCCGCGAGACTGAAAGATACGCAGTATTTT	CASSSRHRAARLKDTQYF
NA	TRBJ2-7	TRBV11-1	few	TGTGCCAGCAGCCCCCAAGACTATGTCTCCTACGAGCAGTACTTC	CASSPQDYVSYEQYF
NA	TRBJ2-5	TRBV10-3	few	TGTGCCATCAGGACGGGGCTTCAAGAGACCCAGTACTTC	CAIRTGLQETQYF
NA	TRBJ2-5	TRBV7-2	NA	TGTGCCAGCAGTAGATGGCGGGGTGAGACCCAGTACTTC	CASSRWRGETQYF
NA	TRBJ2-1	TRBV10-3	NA	TGTGCCATCACCGCGGGGAGCTCCTACAATGAGCAGTTCTTC	CAITAGSSYNEQFF
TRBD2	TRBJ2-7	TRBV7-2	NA	TGTGCCAGCAGCTATTTAGCGGGACCCTCCTACGAGCAGTACTTC	CASSYLAGPSYEQYF
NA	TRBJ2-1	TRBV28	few	TGTGCCAGCAGTTTTCGTGTCTTGCAGTTCTTC	CASSFRVLQFF
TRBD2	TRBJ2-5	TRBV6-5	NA	TGTGCCAGCAGTTACGGGGGAGGGAGAGAGACCCAGTACTTC	CASSYGGGRETQYF
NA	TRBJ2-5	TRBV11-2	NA	TGTGCCAGCAGCTTGCAGGGTCGGGAGACCCAGTACTTC	CASSLQGRETQYF
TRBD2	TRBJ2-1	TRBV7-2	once	TGTGCCAGCAGCCCCACTAGCGGGGGCTACAATGAGCAGTTCTTC	CASSPTSGGYNEQFF
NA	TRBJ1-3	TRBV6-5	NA	TGTGCCAGCAGATCGGCAGGGGCTGGAAACACCATATATTTT	CASRSAGAGNTIYF
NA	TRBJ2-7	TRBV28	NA	TGTGCCAGCAGCATGGAGGAGCCCTACGAGCAGTACTTC	CASSMEEPYEQYF
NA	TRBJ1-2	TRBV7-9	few	TGTGCCAGCAGCCCAATGCCCTTGGGGCAGGATGGCTACACCTTC	CASSPMPLGQDGYTF
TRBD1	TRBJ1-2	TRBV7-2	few	TGTGCCAGCAGCCAACCAGGACAGGCTAATGGCTACACCTTC	CASSQPGQANGYTF
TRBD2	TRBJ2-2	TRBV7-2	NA	TGTGCCAGCAGCTCGGGACTAGCGGGCGTGTCCGGGGAGCTGTTTTTT	CASSSGLAGVSGELFF
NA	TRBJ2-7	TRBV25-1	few	TGTGCCAGCAGTGACGCCTACGTGACGGAGAGCTCCTACGAGCAGTACTTC	CASSDAYVTESSYEQYF
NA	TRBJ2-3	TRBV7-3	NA	TGTGCCAGCAGCCCAGGGGTATCCCGTGGCACAGATACGCAGTATTTT	CASSPGVSRGTDTQYF
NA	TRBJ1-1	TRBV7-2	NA	TGTGCCAGCAGCTTGGGACCATTGAACACTGAAGCTTTCTTT	CASSLGPLNTEAFF
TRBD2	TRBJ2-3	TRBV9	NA	TGTGCCAGCGGTAAGATGACTAGCGGGACCACAGATACGCAGTATTTT	CASGKMTSGTTDTQYF
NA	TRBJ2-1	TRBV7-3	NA	TGTGCCAGCAGCTTAAGCCCCACCTACAATGAGCAGTTCTTC	CASSLSPTYNEQFF
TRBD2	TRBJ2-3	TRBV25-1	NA	TGTGCCAGCAGTGAATTAAGCGGGAGACCCACAGATACGCAGTATTTT	CASSELSGRPTDTQYF
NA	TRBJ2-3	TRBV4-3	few	TGCGCCAGCAGCGAAACAGTGAGCACAGATACGCAGTATTTT	CASSETVSTDTQYF
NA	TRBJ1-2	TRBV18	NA	TGTGCCAGCTCACCCACCGATTTGACCGGTTATGGCTACACCTTC	CASSPTDLTGYGYTF
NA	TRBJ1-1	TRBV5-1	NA	TGCGCCAGCAGCTTGGAGGGACACCTGAACACTGAAGCTTTCTTT	CASSLEGHLNTEAFF
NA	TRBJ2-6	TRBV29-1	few	TGCAGCGTTGTTGGGGGTGTGACTGGGGCCAACGTCCTGACTTTC	CSVVGGVTGANVLTF
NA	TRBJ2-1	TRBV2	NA	TGTGCCAGCAGTGAAGATGTTGGGACTCCCTACAATGAGCAGTTCTTC	CASSEDVGTPYNEQFF